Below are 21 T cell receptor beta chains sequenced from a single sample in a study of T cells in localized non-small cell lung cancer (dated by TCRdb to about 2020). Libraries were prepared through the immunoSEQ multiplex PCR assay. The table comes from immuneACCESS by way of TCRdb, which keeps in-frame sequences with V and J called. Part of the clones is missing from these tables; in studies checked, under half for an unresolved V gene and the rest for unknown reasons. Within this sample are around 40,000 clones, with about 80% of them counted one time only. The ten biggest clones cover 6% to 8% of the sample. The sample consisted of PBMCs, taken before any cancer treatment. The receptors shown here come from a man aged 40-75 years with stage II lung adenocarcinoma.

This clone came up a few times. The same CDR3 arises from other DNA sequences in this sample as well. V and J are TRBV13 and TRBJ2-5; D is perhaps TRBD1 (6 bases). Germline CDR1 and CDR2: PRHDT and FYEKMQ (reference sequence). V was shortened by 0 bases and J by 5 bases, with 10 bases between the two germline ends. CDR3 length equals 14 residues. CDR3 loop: CASSLGGAWETQYF. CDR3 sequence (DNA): TGTGCCAGCAGCTTAGGGGGGGCTTGGGAGACCCAGTACTTC.

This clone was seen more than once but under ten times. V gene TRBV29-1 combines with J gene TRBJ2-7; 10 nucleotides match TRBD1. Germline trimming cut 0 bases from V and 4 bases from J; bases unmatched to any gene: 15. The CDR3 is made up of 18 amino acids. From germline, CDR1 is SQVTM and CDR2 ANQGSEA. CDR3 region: CSVEETGVTGTGAYEQYF. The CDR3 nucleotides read TGCAGCGTTGAAGAAACAGGCGTGACCGGGACAGGGGCTTACGAGCAGTACTTC.

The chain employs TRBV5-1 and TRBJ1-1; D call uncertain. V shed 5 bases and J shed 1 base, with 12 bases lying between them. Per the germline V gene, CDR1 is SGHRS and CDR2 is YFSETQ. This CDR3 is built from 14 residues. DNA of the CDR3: TGCGCCAGCAGGGGTCATACTACGAACACTGAAGCTTTCTTT. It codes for CASRGHTTNTEAFF.

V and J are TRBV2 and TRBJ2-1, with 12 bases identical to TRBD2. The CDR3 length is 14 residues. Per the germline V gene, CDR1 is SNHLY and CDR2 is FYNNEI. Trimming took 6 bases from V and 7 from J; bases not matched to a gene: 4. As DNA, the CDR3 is TGTGCCAGCAGACTAGCGGGAGGAAAGAATGAGCAGTTCTTC. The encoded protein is CASRLAGGKNEQFF. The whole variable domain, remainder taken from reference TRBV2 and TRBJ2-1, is EPEVTQTPSHQVTQMGQEVILRCVPISNHLYFYWYRQILGQKVEFLVSFYNNEISEKSEIFDDQFSVERPDGSNFTLKIRSTKLEDSAMYFCASRLAGGKNEQFFGPGTRLTVL.

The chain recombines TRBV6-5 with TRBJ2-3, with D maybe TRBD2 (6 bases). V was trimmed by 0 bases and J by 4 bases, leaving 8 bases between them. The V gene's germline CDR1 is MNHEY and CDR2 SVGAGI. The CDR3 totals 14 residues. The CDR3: CASSYSRDSDTQYF. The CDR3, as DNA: TGTGCCAGCAGTTACTCCCGGGACTCAGATACGCAGTATTTT.

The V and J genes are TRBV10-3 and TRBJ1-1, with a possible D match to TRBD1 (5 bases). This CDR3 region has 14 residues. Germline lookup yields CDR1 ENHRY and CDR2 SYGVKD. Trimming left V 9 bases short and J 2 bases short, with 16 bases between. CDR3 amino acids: CAIRVGQGNTEAFF. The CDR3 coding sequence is TGTGCCATTCGGGTCGGGCAGGGTAACACTGAAGCTTTCTTT.

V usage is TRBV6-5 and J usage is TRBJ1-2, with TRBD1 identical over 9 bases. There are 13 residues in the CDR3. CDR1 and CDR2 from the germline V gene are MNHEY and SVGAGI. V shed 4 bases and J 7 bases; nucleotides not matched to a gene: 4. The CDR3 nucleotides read TGTGCCAGCAGTTTACAGGGGGCGGTTGGCTACACCTTC. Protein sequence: CASSLQGAVGYTF.

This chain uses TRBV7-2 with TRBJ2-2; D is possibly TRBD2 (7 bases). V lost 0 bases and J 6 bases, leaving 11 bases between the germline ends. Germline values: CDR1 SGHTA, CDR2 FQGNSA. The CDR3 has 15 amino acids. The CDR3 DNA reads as TGTGCCAGCAGCTTAGCAAAGGGGGGGGCCGGGGAGCTGTTTTTT. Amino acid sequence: CASSLAKGGAGELFF.

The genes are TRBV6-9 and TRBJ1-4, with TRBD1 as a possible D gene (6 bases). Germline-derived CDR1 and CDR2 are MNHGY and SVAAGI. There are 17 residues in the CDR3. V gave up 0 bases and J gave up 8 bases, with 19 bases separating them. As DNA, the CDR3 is TGTGCCAGCAGTTATTCAGGATCTTTGGGGGCGTGGGAAAAACTGTTTTTT. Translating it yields CASSYSGSLGAWEKLFF.

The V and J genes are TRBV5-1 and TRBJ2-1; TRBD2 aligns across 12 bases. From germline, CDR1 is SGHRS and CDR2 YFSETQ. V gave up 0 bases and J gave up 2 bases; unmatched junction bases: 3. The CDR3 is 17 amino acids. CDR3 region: CASSLASGRATYNEQFF. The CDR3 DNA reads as TGCGCCAGCAGCTTGGCTAGCGGGAGGGCCACCTACAATGAGCAGTTCTTC.

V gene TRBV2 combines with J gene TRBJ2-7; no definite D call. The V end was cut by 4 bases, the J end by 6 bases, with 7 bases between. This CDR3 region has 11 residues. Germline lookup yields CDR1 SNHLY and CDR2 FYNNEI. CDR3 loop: CASSASVEQYF. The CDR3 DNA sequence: TGTGCCAGCAGTGCAAGTGTCGAGCAGTACTTC.

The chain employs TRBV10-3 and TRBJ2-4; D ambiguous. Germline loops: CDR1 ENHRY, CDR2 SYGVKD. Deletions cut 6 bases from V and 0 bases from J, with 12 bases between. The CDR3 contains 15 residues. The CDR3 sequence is CAISDTQVAKNIQYF. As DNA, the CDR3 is TGTGCCATCAGCGACACCCAAGTAGCCAAAAACATTCAGTACTTC.

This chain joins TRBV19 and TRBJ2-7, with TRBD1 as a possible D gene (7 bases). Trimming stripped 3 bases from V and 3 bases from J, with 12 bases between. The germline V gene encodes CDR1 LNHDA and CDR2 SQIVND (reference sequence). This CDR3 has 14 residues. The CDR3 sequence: CASSMEGAIYEQYF. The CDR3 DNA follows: TGTGCCAGTAGTATGGAGGGGGCGATCTACGAGCAGTACTTC. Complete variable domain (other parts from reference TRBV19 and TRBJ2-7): DGGITQSPKYLFRKEGQNVTLSCEQNLNHDAMYWYRQDPGQGLRLIYYSQIVNDFQKGDIAEGYSVSREKKESFPLTVTSAQKNPTAFYLCASSMEGAIYEQYFGPGTRLTVT.

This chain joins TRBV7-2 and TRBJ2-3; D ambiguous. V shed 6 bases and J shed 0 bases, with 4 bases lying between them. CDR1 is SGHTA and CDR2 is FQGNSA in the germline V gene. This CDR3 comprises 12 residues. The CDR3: CASRLSTDTQYF. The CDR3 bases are TGTGCCAGCAGATTAAGCACAGATACGCAGTATTTT.

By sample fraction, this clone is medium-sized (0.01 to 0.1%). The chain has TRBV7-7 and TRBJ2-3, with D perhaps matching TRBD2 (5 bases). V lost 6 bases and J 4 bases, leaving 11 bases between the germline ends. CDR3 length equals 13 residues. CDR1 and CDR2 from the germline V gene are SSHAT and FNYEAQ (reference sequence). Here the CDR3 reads CASSLGLSDTQYF. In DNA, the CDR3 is TGTGCCAGCAGTCTAGGACTTTCAGATACGCAGTATTTT.

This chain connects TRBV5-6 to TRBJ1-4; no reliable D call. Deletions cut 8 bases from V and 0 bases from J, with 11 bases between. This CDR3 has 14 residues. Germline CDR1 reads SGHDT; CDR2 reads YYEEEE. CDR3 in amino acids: CASALLATNEKLFF. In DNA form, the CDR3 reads TGTGCCAGTGCACTGCTAGCAACTAATGAAAAACTGTTTTTT.

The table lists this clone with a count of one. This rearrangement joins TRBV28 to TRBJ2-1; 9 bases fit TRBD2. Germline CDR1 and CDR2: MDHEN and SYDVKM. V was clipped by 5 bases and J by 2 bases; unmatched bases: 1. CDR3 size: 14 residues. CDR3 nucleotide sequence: TGTGCCAGCAGTCGCGGGGGGGCCTACAATGAGCAGTTCTTC. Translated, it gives CASSRGGAYNEQFF.

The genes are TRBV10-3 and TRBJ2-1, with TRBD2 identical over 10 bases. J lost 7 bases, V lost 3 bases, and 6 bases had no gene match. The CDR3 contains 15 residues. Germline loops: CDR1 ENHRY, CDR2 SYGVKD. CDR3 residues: CAISDILAGENEQFF. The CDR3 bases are TGTGCCATCAGTGATATCCTAGCGGGAGAAAATGAGCAGTTCTTC.

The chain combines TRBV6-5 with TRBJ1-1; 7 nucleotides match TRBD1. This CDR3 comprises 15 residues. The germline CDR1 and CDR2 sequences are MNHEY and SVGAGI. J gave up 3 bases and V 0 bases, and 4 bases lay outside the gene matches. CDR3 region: CASSYSPGGDTEAFF. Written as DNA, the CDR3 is TGTGCCAGCAGTTACTCTCCAGGGGGTGACACTGAAGCTTTCTTT.

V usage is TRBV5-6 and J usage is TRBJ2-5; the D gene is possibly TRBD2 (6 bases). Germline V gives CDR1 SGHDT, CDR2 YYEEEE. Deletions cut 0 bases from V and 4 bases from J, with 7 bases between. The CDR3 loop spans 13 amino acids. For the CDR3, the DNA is TGTGCCAGCAGCTTGGTGGGGGGAGAGACCCAGTACTTC. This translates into CASSLVGGETQYF.

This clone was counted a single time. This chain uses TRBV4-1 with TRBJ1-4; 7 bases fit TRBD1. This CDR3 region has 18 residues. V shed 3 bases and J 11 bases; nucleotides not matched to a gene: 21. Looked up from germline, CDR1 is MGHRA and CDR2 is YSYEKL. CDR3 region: CASSHRDSRLWVMSKLFF. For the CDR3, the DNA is TGCGCCAGCAGCCATCGGGACAGTAGACTGTGGGTGATGTCGAAACTGTTTTTT.